Sequencing of this T cell receptor (beta chain) was carried out in a study of PD-L1 blockade in urothelial cancer. Study background: Dosed intravenously at 1,200 mg every 3 weeks, atezolizumab was initiated by patients at some point between 2014 and 2016.

Each patient gave between 1 and 8 samples of peripheral blood mononuclear cells, which were collected pretreatment and during treatment. Each PCR reaction had synthetic TCR analog templates spiked into it. This table comes from immunoSEQ multiplex PCR, and its TCRdb copy is limited to in-frame clones, with some not included. The sample includes about 70,000 clones, around 84% of them seen just once. V lost 3 bases to trimming and J lost 7 bases; unmatched junction nucleotides: 18. The CDR3 runs to 18 residues. The germline V gene has CDR1 LNHDA and CDR2 SQIVND (reference sequence). The sample consisted of PBMCs, taken around atezolizumab (anti-PD-L1) treatment. This TCR was recovered from a man in his 70s with urothelial cancer. The chain links TRBV19 to TRBJ2-1; 7 bases map to TRBD2. The CDR3 sequence: CASSIPPLLADESNEQFF. The CDR3 DNA reads TGTGCCAGTAGTATCCCCCCTCTTCTAGCGGATGAAAGTAATGAGCAGTTCTTC.